The clone carrying this T cell receptor (beta chain) has only one observation. This record belongs to a study of blood T cell repertoires in COVID-19. Assay: immunoSEQ multiplex PCR; the TCRdb copy retains only in-frame clones and omits some. This sample carries hundreds of thousands of clones, nearly 90% of them seen once, and the ten largest clones take about 3%. V lost 3 bases and J 0 bases, leaving 10 bases between the germline ends. Germline values: CDR1 SGDLS, CDR2 YYNGEE. The CDR3 length is 15 residues. The sequenced sample consisted of peripheral blood. This receptor was taken from a man aged 18-30 years with active or convalescent COVID-19. The rearrangement joins TRBV9 to TRBJ1-5; tentative D call: TRBD1 (5 bases). CDR3 region: CASSGSRDSNQPQHF. CDR3 nucleotides: TGTGCCAGCAGCGGATCCAGGGATAGCAATCAGCCCCAGCATTTT.